Listed below are T cell receptor beta chains from one sample, sequenced in a study of cytomegalovirus exposure and HLA in healthy donors. This table comes from immunoSEQ multiplex PCR, and its TCRdb copy is limited to in-frame clones, with some not included. There are under 300,000 clones in the sample; approximately 82% occur only once, and about 7.3% lies in the top ten. The specimen was PBMCs. The receptors were sampled from a woman aged 55-70 years in good health and CMV-seropositive. CDR3s include the opening cysteine and the closing phenylalanine or tryptophan.

V gene,J gene,CDR3 protein
TRBV2,TRBJ2-2,CASSDQENTGELFF
TRBV27,TRBJ1-4,CASSPRDRAGKLFF
TRBV5-6,TRBJ1-4,CASSLYGTENEKLFF
TRBV4-2,TRBJ1-1,CASSPGTGTEAFF
TRBV5-1,TRBJ2-2,CASSKGRDGELFF
TRBV18,TRBJ2-7,CASSPPVGALGEQYF
TRBV14,TRBJ2-1,CASSQSDSGSFYNEQFF
TRBV9,TRBJ2-5,CASSGSRLAGGRETQYF
TRBV27,TRBJ2-7,CASKLGLAGEQYF
TRBV4-1,TRBJ1-1,CASSQDGTGSGAEAFF
TRBV7-9,TRBJ2-1,CASSLELYNEQFF
TRBV20-1,TRBJ2-5,CSGGQKETQYF
TRBV6-1,TRBJ1-4,CASTPYGTDEKLFF
TRBV4-1,TRBJ2-6,CASSFLGTGVPGANVLTF
TRBV6-6,TRBJ2-2,CASRPVSRNGELFF
TRBV4-1,TRBJ1-2,CASSQVDRGRYGYTF
TRBV7-9,TRBJ1-1,CASSSTGEAFF